Listed here is a single T cell receptor beta chain. Antigen unknown. The study ran its PCR with 60 Vbeta and 13 Jbeta primers. Assay used: immunoSEQ multiplex PCR; TCRdb lists only in-frame clones, some missing. This table holds 160,000 or so clones, around 81% found once. These data are taken from a study of cytomegalovirus exposure and HLA in healthy donors. Trimming cost V 4 bases and J 4 bases, with 13 bases left between them. This CDR3 comprises 14 residues. Germline V lookup: CDR1 MNHEY, CDR2 SMNVEV (reference sequence). Whole-study findings and limits: Most subjects' HLA-A and HLA-B alleles were reportedly predicted from TCR beta sequences.

The specimen sequenced was PBMCs. The source of this sequence is a woman between 18 and 29 years old in good health and CMV-seropositive. The chain joins TRBV27 to TRBJ1-1; D ambiguous. The CDR3 nucleotides read TGTGCCAGCAGTTCCACCCTCGAGGGCACTGAAGCTTTCTTT. Encoded protein: CASSSTLEGTEAFF.